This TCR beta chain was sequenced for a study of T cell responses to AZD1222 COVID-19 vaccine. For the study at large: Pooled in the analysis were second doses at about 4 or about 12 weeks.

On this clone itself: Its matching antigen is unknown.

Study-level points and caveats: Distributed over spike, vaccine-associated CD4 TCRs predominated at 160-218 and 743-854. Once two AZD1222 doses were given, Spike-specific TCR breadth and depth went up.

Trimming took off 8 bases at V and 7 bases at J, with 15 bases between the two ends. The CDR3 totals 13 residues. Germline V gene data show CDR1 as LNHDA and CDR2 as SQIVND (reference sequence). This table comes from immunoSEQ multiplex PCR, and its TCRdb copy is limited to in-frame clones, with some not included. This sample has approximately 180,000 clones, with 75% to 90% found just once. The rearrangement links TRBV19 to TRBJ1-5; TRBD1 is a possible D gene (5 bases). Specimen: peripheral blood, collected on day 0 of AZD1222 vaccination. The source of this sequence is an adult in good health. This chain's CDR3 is CASGLGTGQPQHF. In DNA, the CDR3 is TGTGCCAGTGGGCTGGGGACGGGACAGCCCCAGCATTTT.